This is a list of T cell receptor beta chains from one sample in a study of CD8 T cells in ankylosing spondylitis. TCRdb passed the 5' RACE reads through MiXCR, listing each CDR3 protein once. This repertoire shows under 450,000 distinct CDR3 sequences, 17% found once; its top ten account for 0.85% to 1.3%. Sequences were obtained from blood, either unsorted or a sorted T cell fraction (not recorded which). Receptors were obtained from a male donor with ankylosing spondylitis. Each CDR3 is given with its conserved first and last residue. A D gene is named only where the DNA matches it firmly. Some rows mark clone size as missing; the rest say once, few, many or name a class of expanded clone.

size: few
D: TRBD2
V: TRBV20-1
J: TRBJ2-5
DNA: TGCAGTGCTAGAAAGGACGGGGGGGCCGTTGAGACCCAGTACTTC
CDR3: CSARKDGGAVETQYF

size: -
D: -
V: TRBV4-1
J: TRBJ1-5
DNA: TGCGCCAGCAGCCAAGAGCCGGACCGGGGCAATCAGCCCCAGCATTTT
CDR3: CASSQEPDRGNQPQHF

size: few
D: TRBD2
V: TRBV11-2
J: TRBJ2-2
DNA: TGTGCCAGCACCCCGGGACTAGCGGGCACCGGGGAGCTGTTTTTT
CDR3: CASTPGLAGTGELFF

size: few
D: -
V: TRBV2
J: TRBJ1-2
DNA: TGTGCCAGCAGTATCCGTTCGGGCAGCAACTATGGCTACACCTTC
CDR3: CASSIRSGSNYGYTF

size: -
D: -
V: TRBV15
J: TRBJ2-7
DNA: TGTGCCACCAGCAGAGGGGACTACGAGCAGTACTTC
CDR3: CATSRGDYEQYF

size: few
D: TRBD1
V: TRBV6-1
J: TRBJ1-6
DNA: TGTGCCAGCAGTACCCGGGACAGGGGTTCACCCCTCCACTTT
CDR3: CASSTRDRGSPLHF

size: -
D: TRBD1
V: TRBV12-3/TRBV12-4
J: TRBJ1-5
DNA: TGTGCCAGCAGTTGGGGGGGACAGGGGGGCAATCAGCCCCAGCATTTT
CDR3: CASSWGGQGGNQPQHF

size: -
D: -
V: TRBV24-1
J: TRBJ2-1
DNA: TGTGCCACCAGTCGCGCGGGACTGAATGAGCAGTTCTTC
CDR3: CATSRAGLNEQFF

size: few
D: TRBD1
V: TRBV27
J: TRBJ1-5
DNA: TGTGCCAGCAGCCTCACAGGGGGCAGTCAGCCCCAGCATTTT
CDR3: CASSLTGGSQPQHF

size: -
D: TRBD2
V: TRBV27
J: TRBJ2-1
DNA: TGTGCCAGCAGTCCCCTGACTAGCGGCCTTTACAATGAGCAGTTCTTC
CDR3: CASSPLTSGLYNEQFF

size: many
D: -
V: TRBV12-3/TRBV12-4
J: TRBJ1-2
DNA: TGTGCCAGCAGTAGGGGACACCGAGCCTATGGCTACACCTTC
CDR3: CASSRGHRAYGYTF

size: -
D: TRBD1
V: TRBV12-3/TRBV12-4
J: TRBJ1-5
DNA: TGTGCCAGCAGTTCCCAGGGGGTGTTAGGCAATCAGCCCCAGCATTTT
CDR3: CASSSQGVLGNQPQHF

size: -
D: TRBD2
V: TRBV29-1
J: TRBJ2-5
DNA: TGCAGCGTTGGCGGGAGTGGAGAGACCCAGTACTTC
CDR3: CSVGGSGETQYF

size: many
D: -
V: TRBV28
J: TRBJ2-1
DNA: TGTGCCAGCAGTCCGGGACCGAACCGGGAGCAGTTCTTC
CDR3: CASSPGPNREQFF

size: few
D: TRBD2
V: TRBV5-1
J: TRBJ2-7
DNA: TGCGCCAGCGGTATAGCGGGAACCTACGAGCAGTACTTC
CDR3: CASGIAGTYEQYF

size: -
D: TRBD1
V: TRBV7-7
J: TRBJ2-7
DNA: TGTGCCAGCAGCTTAGGGGACAGAACCTACGAGCAGTACTTC
CDR3: CASSLGDRTYEQYF

size: -
D: -
V: TRBV6-1
J: TRBJ2-7
DNA: TGTGCCAGCAGCCGCCGAACAGGGTCTCCTTCCTACGAGCAGTACTTC
CDR3: CASSRRTGSPSYEQYF

size: few
D: -
V: TRBV28
J: TRBJ2-5
DNA: TGTGCCAGCACCCCCCCCGCCCAAGAGACCCAGTACTTC
CDR3: CASTPPAQETQYF

size: few
D: -
V: TRBV5-5
J: TRBJ2-7
DNA: TGTGCCAGCACCCCCGATGTCGGTGGCGGGCAGTACTTC
CDR3: CASTPDVGGGQYF

size: few
D: -
V: TRBV29-1
J: TRBJ1-1
DNA: TGCAGCGTTGAAGGGGCAGTCGTGAACACTGAAGCTTTCTTT
CDR3: CSVEGAVVNTEAFF

size: -
D: TRBD1
V: TRBV24-1
J: TRBJ2-1
DNA: TGTGCCACCAGTGATCGCAGGGGGAGCTCCTACAATGAGCAGTTCTTC
CDR3: CATSDRRGSSYNEQFF

size: -
D: TRBD2
V: TRBV5-6
J: TRBJ2-3
DNA: TGTGCCAGCAGCCTGCCGAAGACTAGCGGGGGCTGGGGGGCGGGGGTAGATACGCAGTATTTT
CDR3: CASSLPKTSGGWGAGVDTQYF

size: -
D: -
V: TRBV6-5
J: TRBJ1-2
DNA: TGTGCCAGCAGTTACGGCAGGGGAACTAACTATGGCTACACCTTC
CDR3: CASSYGRGTNYGYTF

size: few
D: TRBD2
V: TRBV19
J: TRBJ2-2
DNA: TGTGCCAGTAGGGCCAGCGGGAGGGCCTTCACCGGGGAGCTGTTTTTT
CDR3: CASRASGRAFTGELFF

size: -
D: -
V: TRBV6-1
J: TRBJ1-1
DNA: TGTGCCAGCAGTGAAATGTGGGCGAACACTGAAGCTTTCTTT
CDR3: CASSEMWANTEAFF

size: many
D: -
V: TRBV12-3/TRBV12-4
J: TRBJ1-5
DNA: TGTGCCAGTCTCTATGGGGGGCCTGGCAATCAGCCCCAGCATTTT
CDR3: CASLYGGPGNQPQHF

size: many
D: TRBD1
V: TRBV2
J: TRBJ1-2
DNA: TGTGCCAGCAGCGACAGGGGGATCTATGGCTACACCTTC
CDR3: CASSDRGIYGYTF

size: once
D: TRBD2
V: TRBV20-1
J: TRBJ2-5
DNA: TGCAGTGCTGACCGACTAGCGGGATCGGTAGAGACCCAGTACTTC
CDR3: CSADRLAGSVETQYF

size: few
D: -
V: TRBV9
J: TRBJ1-4
DNA: TGTGCCAGCAGCGCCGGGACGGCTAGTGAAAAACTGTTTTTT
CDR3: CASSAGTASEKLFF

size: -
D: -
V: TRBV19
J: TRBJ1-5
DNA: TGTGCCAGTACCCTACGCTGGGGGTTCAATCAGCCCCAGCATTTT
CDR3: CASTLRWGFNQPQHF

size: many
D: TRBD1
V: TRBV5-1
J: TRBJ1-5
DNA: TGCGCCAGCAGCCCTCAGGGGGACAATCAGCCCCAGCATTTT
CDR3: CASSPQGDNQPQHF

size: -
D: -
V: TRBV4-1
J: TRBJ2-7
DNA: TGCGCCAGCAGCCAAGATAGAAGGGGACACGAGCAGTACTTC
CDR3: CASSQDRRGHEQYF

size: -
D: -
V: TRBV20-1
J: TRBJ1-2
DNA: TGCAGTGACACAACGTATAGGGTTTTTCATGGCTACACCTTC
CDR3: CSDTTYRVFHGYTF

size: -
D: -
V: TRBV5-1
J: TRBJ1-2
DNA: TGCGCCAGCAGCGGGTCAGGGTCGAGCTATGGCTACACCTTC
CDR3: CASSGSGSSYGYTF

size: -
D: -
V: TRBV7-9
J: TRBJ1-2
DNA: TGTGCCAGCAGCTCAGACAGCCGCGACCCTTGGGGCTACACCTTC
CDR3: CASSSDSRDPWGYTF

size: many
D: -
V: TRBV7-2
J: TRBJ2-7
DNA: TGTGCCAGCAGCTTAGATCCATACTACGAGCAGTACTTC
CDR3: CASSLDPYYEQYF

size: -
D: TRBD1
V: TRBV28
J: TRBJ2-7
DNA: TGTGCCAGCAGTCAACAGGGGACCCTTGGGTACGAGCAGTACTTC
CDR3: CASSQQGTLGYEQYF

size: -
D: TRBD2
V: TRBV10-3
J: TRBJ2-7
DNA: TGTGCCATCACCCCGGGACTAGCGGGGGACGAGCAGTACTTC
CDR3: CAITPGLAGDEQYF

size: many
D: -
V: TRBV29-1
J: TRBJ1-1
DNA: TGCAGCGTTGCGGGACGGATGAACACTGAAGCTTTCTTT
CDR3: CSVAGRMNTEAFF

size: -
D: -
V: TRBV3-1
J: TRBJ1-6
DNA: TGTGCCAGCAGCCCCCGAGGCTCACCCCTCCACTTT
CDR3: CASSPRGSPLHF

size: few
D: TRBD1
V: TRBV11-1
J: TRBJ1-1
DNA: TGTGCCAGCAGCTTCTCAGGGGGCGGAACTGAAGCTTTCTTT
CDR3: CASSFSGGGTEAFF

size: few
D: -
V: TRBV12-3/TRBV12-4
J: TRBJ1-3
DNA: TGTGCCAGCAAGAACAGGGTGCGCGGAAACACCATATATTTT
CDR3: CASKNRVRGNTIYF

size: many
D: -
V: TRBV5-6
J: TRBJ2-1
DNA: TGTGCCAGCAGCTTTGACAGGACCTACAATGAGCAGTTCTTC
CDR3: CASSFDRTYNEQFF

size: many
D: -
V: TRBV28
J: TRBJ1-1
DNA: TGTGCCAGCAGTTATATACACACTGAAGCTTTCTTT
CDR3: CASSYIHTEAFF

size: -
D: -
V: TRBV5-5
J: TRBJ2-7
DNA: TGTGCCAGCAGCTTGGGTCCAGTCGGGGGCTACGAGCAGTACTTC
CDR3: CASSLGPVGGYEQYF

size: -
D: -
V: TRBV20-1
J: TRBJ2-5
DNA: TGCAGTGCTAGAGGAAAAGGACCACAAGAGACCCAGTACTTC
CDR3: CSARGKGPQETQYF